This T cell receptor beta chain was found in a study of vaccination and CD4 T cells after COVID-19. For the study at large: Cells were stimulated with overlapping spike peptides from SARS-CoV-2, HCoV-NL63, HCoV-OC43 and HCoV-229E.

This sample's treatment: roughly 10-day PBMC culture with coronavirus spike peptide pools or control peptides (ViraFEST assay). Details on this clonotype: Its target is unknown.

CD4+ T cells that had been cultured provided DNA sequenced with the Oncomine TCR Beta short-read assay. TCRdb recomputed calls from the PCR reads with MiXCR, one row per CDR3 protein. The sample has some 13,000 distinct CDR3 sequences; about 30% are singletons. V shed 6 bases, J shed 5 bases, and the junction held 9 bases outside the gene matches. The V gene's germline CDR1 is MNHNS and CDR2 SASEGT. The CDR3 is made up of 14 amino acids. The receptor was derived from a human donor who had recovered from COVID-19. Sequenced input: CD4+ T cells from blood, cultured in vitro. The gene calls are TRBV6-1 and TRBJ1-1, with 7 bases that match TRBD1. The chain's CDR3 is CASRRGRGGTEAFF. The CDR3 bases are TGTGCCAGCAGAAGGGGGCGAGGGGGAACTGAAGCTTTCTTT.